These 14 T cell receptor beta chains were sequenced from one sample in a study of radiation and T cells in renal cell carcinoma. Sequencing used immunoSEQ multiplex PCR; TCRdb keeps in-frame clones, though not all of them. The table records tens of thousands of clones, just under 80% of them present only once. Described time point: baseline pretreatment blood. Treatment of the sample: 15 Gy SBRT to primary tumor, nephrectomy 4 weeks later. Sequenced here: blood, sampled from a patient whose treatment included radiotherapy and nephrectomy. These receptors originate from a man aged 55 to 70 with renal cell carcinoma.

The genes are TRBV19 and TRBJ1-1; a weak D match, TRBD1 (5 bases). The CDR3 runs to 13 residues. Germline CDR1 is LNHDA and CDR2 is SQIVND (reference sequence). CDR3 sequence: CASKVQGNTEAFF. The CDR3 DNA follows: TGTGCGTCTAAGGTCCAGGGGAACACTGAAGCTTTCTTT.

This clone has a handful of counts. The rearrangement uses TRBV5-1 and TRBJ2-3; no clear D gene. There are 12 residues in the CDR3. Trimming shortened V by 4 bases and J by 2 bases, and 5 bases separated the two germline ends. The germline V gene encodes CDR1 SGHRS and CDR2 YFSETQ. Here the CDR3 reads CASSLVTDTQYF. The CDR3 region has the DNA TGCGCCAGCAGCCTGGTCACAGATACGCAGTATTTT.

The CDR3 is CASSSYGRPNTGELFF. The CDR3 coding sequence is TGTGCCAGCAGTTCCTATGGACGACCGAACACCGGGGAGCTGTTTTTT. The rearrangement joins TRBV28 to TRBJ2-2; no clear D. Germline lookup yields CDR1 MDHEN and CDR2 SYDVKM. The CDR3 covers 16 residues. The V and J ends lost 4 bases and 0 bases respectively, with 12 bases between them.

The chain employs TRBV27 and TRBJ2-2; TRBD1 aligns across 8 bases. Trimming removed 0 bases from V and 3 bases from J; junction bases left unmatched: 6. Looked up from germline, CDR1 is MNHEY and CDR2 is SMNVEV (reference sequence). This CDR3 has 17 amino acids. The CDR3 coding sequence is TGTGCCAGCAGTTTATCGCCCGGGACAGGTCACACCGGGGAGCTGTTTTTT. It specifies CASSLSPGTGHTGELFF.

This clone turned up a few times. This rearrangement joins TRBV5-4 to TRBJ2-5; possible D gene TRBD2, 6 bases. This CDR3 has 16 amino acids. CDR1 SGHNT and CDR2 YYREEE come from the germline V gene (reference sequence). Trimming stripped 0 bases from V and 4 bases from J, with 16 bases between. The CDR3 DNA sequence: TGTGCCAGCAGCTTGGGGGACTGGCAACCTATAGAGACCCAGTACTTC. Residues: CASSLGDWQPIETQYF.

The chain combines TRBV11-2 with TRBJ1-1, with D perhaps matching TRBD1 (5 bases). This CDR3 spans 13 amino acids. CDR1 and CDR2 from the germline V gene are SGHAT and FQNNGV. Trimming shortened V by 1 base and J by 6 bases, and 9 bases separated the two germline ends. This CDR3 reads CASSLVGDPEAFF. In nucleotides, the CDR3 is TGTGCCAGCAGCTTAGTAGGGGACCCTGAAGCTTTCTTT.

The chain couples TRBV19 to TRBJ2-2; D ambiguous. CDR1 and CDR2 from the germline V gene are LNHDA and SQIVND (reference sequence). The CDR3 length is 17 residues. Trimming removed 2 bases at V and 2 bases at J, with 15 bases between. CDR3 sequence: CASSIFFRAPNTGELFF. As DNA, the CDR3 is TGTGCCAGTAGTATATTTTTCCGGGCCCCAAACACCGGGGAGCTGTTTTTT.

The V gene is TRBV7-7, the J gene TRBJ2-2; no reliable D call. Germline V gene lookup returns CDR1 SSHAT and CDR2 FNYEAQ (reference sequence). The CDR3 runs to 14 residues. Trimming cost V 1 base and J 1 base, with 4 bases left between them. The CDR3 loop reads CASSLGVNTGELFF. DNA for the CDR3: TGTGCCAGCAGCTTAGGAGTGAACACCGGGGAGCTGTTTTTT.

This clone has only one observation. The rearrangement links TRBV19 to TRBJ1-2; possible D gene TRBD1, 6 bases. Trimming took off 1 base at V and 4 bases at J, with 10 bases between the two ends. The CDR3 contains 14 residues. In germline, CDR1 is LNHDA, CDR2 SQIVND (reference sequence). The CDR3 is CASSIGTASYGYTF. CDR3 DNA: TGTGCCAGTAGTATAGGGACAGCCAGCTATGGCTACACCTTC.

This clone was found once. The gene calls are TRBV19 and TRBJ2-1, with D hard to call. The CDR3 is 13 residues long. The V end lost 1 base, the J end lost 2 bases, and 3 bases lay between the germline ends. Germline CDR1 reads LNHDA; CDR2 reads SQIVND (reference sequence). The CDR3 nucleotides read TGTGCCAGTAGTATAGGGACCTACAATGAGCAGTTCTTC. This gives the protein CASSIGTYNEQFF.

The CDR3 protein is CASSPARENTEAFF. The CDR3 DNA is TGTGCCAGCAGTCCTGCCAGGGAGAACACTGAAGCTTTCTTT. The V gene is TRBV6-5, the J gene TRBJ1-1, with a possible D match to TRBD1 (5 bases). The V end lost 5 bases, the J end lost 1 base, and 11 bases lay between the germline ends. CDR3 length: 14 residues. Germline-derived CDR1 and CDR2 are MNHEY and SVGAGI.

The genes are TRBV28 and TRBJ1-1; D unclear. The V gene's germline CDR1 is MDHEN and CDR2 SYDVKM. The germline V and J ends were trimmed by 1 base and 0 bases, with 18 bases remaining between them. This CDR3 region has 18 residues. The CDR3 DNA follows: TGTGCCAGCAGTTTATATTTCTACGGAGGGAGCATGAACACTGAAGCTTTCTTT. Its protein is CASSLYFYGGSMNTEAFF.

The chain uses TRBV19 and TRBJ2-7; D gene unclear. Between the trimmed V and J ends, which lost 9 bases and 2 bases, there was a span of 14 bases. The CDR3 consists of 13 residues. Germline V CDR1 and CDR2: LNHDA, SQIVND (reference sequence). CDR3 amino acids: CASSRTVTYEQYF. For the CDR3, the DNA is TGTGCCAGCAGTCGGACGGTGACCTACGAGCAGTACTTC.

The V call is TRBV27, the J call TRBJ2-7; 8 nucleotides line up with TRBD1. In germline, CDR1 is MNHEY, CDR2 SMNVEV (reference sequence). The CDR3 is 13 amino acids. Trimming cost V 3 bases and J 3 bases; bases outside gene matches: 1. The CDR3 reads CASSFGTGYEQYV. In nucleotides, the CDR3 is TGTGCCAGCAGTTTCGGGACAGGCTACGAGCAGTACGTC.